The sequence of this T cell receptor (beta chain) was determined in a study of neurological immune-mediated disorders. Regarding the study as a whole: The highest TCR clonal expansion occurred in HTLV-1-associated myelopathy; multiple sclerosis fell below healthy controls.

Unsorted libraries were generated from 2 million PBMCs held at -80 degrees C. This clonotype was seen a handful of times. The antigen remains unidentified. MiXCR, applied by TCRdb to the 5' RACE reads, yields one record per CDR3 protein. The sample lists tens of thousands of distinct CDR3 sequences, 4.6% occurring once. Germline V gives CDR1 DFQATT, CDR2 SNEGSKA (reference sequence). Trimming shortened V by 4 bases and J by 7 bases, and 19 bases separated the two germline ends. There are 14 residues in the CDR3. The sequenced sample consisted of PBMCs. This TCR was sampled from a man aged 18 to 30 in good health. The chain recombines TRBV20-1 with TRBJ1-1, with D perhaps matching TRBD1 (6 bases). CDR3 region: CSAITIQGDLEAFF. CDR3 in DNA: TGCAGTGCTATCACGATACAGGGAGACCTTGAAGCTTTCTTT.